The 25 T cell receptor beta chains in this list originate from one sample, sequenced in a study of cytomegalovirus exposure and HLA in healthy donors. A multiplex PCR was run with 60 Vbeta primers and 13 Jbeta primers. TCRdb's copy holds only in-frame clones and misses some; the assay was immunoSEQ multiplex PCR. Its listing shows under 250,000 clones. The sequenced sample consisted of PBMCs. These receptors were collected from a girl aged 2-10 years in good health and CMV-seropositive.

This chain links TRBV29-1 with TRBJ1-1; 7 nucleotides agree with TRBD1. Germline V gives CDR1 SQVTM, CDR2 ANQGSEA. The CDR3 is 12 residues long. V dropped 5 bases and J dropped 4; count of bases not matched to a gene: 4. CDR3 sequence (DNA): TGCAGCGTTAGGGGGCTGAGCACTGAAGCTTTCTTT. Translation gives CSVRGLSTEAFF.

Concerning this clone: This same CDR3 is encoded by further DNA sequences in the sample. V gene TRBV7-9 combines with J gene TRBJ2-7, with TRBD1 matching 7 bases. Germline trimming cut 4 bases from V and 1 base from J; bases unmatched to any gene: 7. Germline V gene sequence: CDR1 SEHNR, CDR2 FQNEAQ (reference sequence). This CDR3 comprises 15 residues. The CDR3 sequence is CASSSRQGPSYEQYF. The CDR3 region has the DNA TGTGCCAGCAGCTCCCGACAGGGTCCTTCCTACGAGCAGTACTTC. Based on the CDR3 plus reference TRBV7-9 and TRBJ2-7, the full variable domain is DTGVSQNPRHKITKRGQNVTFRCDPISEHNRLYWYRQTLGQGPEFLTYFQNEAQLEKSRLLSDRFSAERPKGSFSTLEIQRTEQGDSAMYLCASSSRQGPSYEQYFGPGTRLTVT.

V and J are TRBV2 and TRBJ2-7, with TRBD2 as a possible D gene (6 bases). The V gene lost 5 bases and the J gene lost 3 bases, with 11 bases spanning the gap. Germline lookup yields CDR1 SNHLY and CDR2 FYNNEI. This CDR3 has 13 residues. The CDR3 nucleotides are TGTGCCAGCAGTCCCTGGGAGGACTACGAGCAGTACTTC. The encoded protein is CASSPWEDYEQYF.

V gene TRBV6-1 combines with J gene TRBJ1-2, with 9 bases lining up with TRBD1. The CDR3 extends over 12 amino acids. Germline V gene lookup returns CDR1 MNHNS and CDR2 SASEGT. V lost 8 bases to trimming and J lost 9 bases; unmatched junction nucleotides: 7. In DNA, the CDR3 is TGTGCCAGCGCAACAGGGGGCAGGAGCTACACCTTC. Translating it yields CASATGGRSYTF.

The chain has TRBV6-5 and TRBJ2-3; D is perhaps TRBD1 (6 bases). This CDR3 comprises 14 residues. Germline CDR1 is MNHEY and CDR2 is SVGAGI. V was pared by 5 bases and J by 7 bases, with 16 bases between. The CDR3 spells CASSHLQGVNTQYF. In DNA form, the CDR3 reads TGTGCCAGCAGTCACTTACAGGGCGTAAATACGCAGTATTTT.

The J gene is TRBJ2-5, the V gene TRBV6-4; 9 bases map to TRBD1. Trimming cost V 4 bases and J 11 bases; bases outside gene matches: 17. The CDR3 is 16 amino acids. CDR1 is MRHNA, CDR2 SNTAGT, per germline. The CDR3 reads CASSADSGTGIFGQYF. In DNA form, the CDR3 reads TGTGCCAGCAGTGCCGATTCCGGGACAGGGATATTCGGGCAGTACTTC.

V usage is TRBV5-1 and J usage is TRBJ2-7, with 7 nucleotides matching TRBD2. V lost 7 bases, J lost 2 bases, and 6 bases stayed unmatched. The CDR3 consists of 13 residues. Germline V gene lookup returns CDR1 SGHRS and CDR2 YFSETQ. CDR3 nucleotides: TGCGCCAGCGGACCTAGCGGAACCTACGAGCAGTACTTC. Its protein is CASGPSGTYEQYF.

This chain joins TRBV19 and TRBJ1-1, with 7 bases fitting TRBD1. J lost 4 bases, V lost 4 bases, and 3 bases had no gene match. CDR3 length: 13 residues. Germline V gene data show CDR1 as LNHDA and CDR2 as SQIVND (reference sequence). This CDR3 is CASSTTGATEAFF. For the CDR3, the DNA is TGTGCCAGTAGTACAACAGGGGCCACTGAAGCTTTCTTT.

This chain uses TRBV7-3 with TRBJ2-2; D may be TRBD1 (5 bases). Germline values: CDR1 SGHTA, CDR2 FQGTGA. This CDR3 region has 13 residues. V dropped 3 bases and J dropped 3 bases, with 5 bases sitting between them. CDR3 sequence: CASSLTDTGELFF. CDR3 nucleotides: TGTGCCAGCAGCTTGACAGACACCGGGGAGCTGTTTTTT.

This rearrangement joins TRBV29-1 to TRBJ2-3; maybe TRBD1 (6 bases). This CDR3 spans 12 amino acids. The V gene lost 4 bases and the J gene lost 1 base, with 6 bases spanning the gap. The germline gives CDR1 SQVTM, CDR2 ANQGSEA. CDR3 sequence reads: CSVGTGTDTQYF. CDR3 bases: TGCAGCGTTGGGACAGGCACAGATACGCAGTATTTT.

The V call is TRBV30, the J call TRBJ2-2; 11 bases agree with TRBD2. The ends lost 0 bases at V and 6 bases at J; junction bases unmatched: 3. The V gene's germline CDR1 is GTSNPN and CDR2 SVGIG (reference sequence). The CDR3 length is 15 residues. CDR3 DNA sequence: TGTGCCTGGAGTGTACTAGCGGGAGTTCCCGGGGAGCTGTTTTTT. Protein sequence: CAWSVLAGVPGELFF.

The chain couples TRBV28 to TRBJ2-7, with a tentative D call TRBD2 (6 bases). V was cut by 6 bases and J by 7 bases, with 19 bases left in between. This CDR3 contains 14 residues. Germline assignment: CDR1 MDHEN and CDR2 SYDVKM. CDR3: CASSLGGPNEEQYF. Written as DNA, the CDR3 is TGTGCCAGCAGCCTTGGAGGGCCCAATGAAGAGCAGTACTTC.

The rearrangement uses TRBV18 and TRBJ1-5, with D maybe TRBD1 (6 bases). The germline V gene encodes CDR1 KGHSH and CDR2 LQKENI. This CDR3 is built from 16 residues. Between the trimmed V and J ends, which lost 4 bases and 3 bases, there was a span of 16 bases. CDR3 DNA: TGTGCCAGCTCACTACAAGCGGGGGGCAACAATCAGCCCCAGCATTTT. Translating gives CASSLQAGGNNQPQHF.

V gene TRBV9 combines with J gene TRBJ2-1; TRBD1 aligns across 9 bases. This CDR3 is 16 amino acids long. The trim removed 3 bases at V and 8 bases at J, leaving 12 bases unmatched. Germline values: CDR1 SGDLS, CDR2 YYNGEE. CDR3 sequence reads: CASSGYGGQGGDEQFF. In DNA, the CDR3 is TGTGCCAGCAGCGGGTACGGGGGACAGGGAGGCGATGAGCAGTTCTTC. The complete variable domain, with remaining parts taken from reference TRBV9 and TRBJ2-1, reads DSGVTQTPKHLITATGQRVTLRCSPRSGDLSVYWYQQSLDQGLQFLIQYYNGEERAKGNILERFSAQQFPDLHSELNLSSLELGDSALYFCASSGYGGQGGDEQFFGPGTRLTVL.

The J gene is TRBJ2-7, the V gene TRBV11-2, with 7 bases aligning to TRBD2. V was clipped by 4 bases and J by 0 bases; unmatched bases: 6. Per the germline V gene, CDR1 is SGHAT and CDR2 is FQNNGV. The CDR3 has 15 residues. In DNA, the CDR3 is TGTGCCAGCAGCTCAGCGGGGTTCGCCTCCTACGAGCAGTACTTC. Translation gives CASSSAGFASYEQYF.

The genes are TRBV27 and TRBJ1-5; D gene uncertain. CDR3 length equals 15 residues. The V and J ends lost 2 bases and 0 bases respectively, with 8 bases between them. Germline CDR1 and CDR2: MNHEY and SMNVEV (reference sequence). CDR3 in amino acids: CASSLLGDSNQPQHF. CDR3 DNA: TGTGCCAGCAGTTTACTAGGCGATAGCAATCAGCCCCAGCATTTT.

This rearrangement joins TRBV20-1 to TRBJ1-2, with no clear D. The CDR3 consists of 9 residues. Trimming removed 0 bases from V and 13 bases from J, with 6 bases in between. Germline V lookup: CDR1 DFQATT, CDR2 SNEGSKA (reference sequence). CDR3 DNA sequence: TGCAGTGCTAGAGAAGGAGGCACCTTC. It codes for CSAREGGTF.

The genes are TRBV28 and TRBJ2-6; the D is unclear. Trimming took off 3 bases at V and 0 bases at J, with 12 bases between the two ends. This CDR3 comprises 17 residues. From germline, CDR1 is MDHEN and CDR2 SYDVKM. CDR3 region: CASSFPGGLSGANVLTF. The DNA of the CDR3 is TGTGCCAGCAGTTTTCCAGGTGGGCTCTCTGGGGCCAACGTCCTGACTTTC.

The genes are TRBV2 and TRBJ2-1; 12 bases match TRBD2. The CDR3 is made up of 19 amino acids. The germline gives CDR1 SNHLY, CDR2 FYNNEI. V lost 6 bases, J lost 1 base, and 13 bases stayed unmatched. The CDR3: CASSNVSSGRADSYNEQFF. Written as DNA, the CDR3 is TGTGCCAGCAGCAATGTGTCTAGCGGGAGGGCCGATTCCTACAATGAGCAGTTCTTC.

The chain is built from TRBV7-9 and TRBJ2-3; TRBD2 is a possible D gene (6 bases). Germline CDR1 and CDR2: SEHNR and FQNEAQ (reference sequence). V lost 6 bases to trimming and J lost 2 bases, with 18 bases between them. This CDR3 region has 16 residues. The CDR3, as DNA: TGTGCCAGCAGTGCGGTGGGGGGAGCTCCCACAGATACGCAGTATTTT. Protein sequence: CASSAVGGAPTDTQYF.

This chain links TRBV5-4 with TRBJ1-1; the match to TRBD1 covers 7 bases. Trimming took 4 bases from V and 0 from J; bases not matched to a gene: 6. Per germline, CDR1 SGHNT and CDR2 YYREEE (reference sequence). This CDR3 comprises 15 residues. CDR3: CASSKGQMLNTEAFF. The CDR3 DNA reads TGTGCCAGCAGCAAGGGACAGATGTTGAACACTGAAGCTTTCTTT.

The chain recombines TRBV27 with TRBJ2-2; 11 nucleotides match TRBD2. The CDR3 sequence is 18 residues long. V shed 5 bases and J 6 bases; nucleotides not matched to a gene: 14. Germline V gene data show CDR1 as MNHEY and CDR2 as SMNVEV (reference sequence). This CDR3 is CASSITLSGRASPGELFF. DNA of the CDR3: TGTGCCAGCAGTATAACCCTTAGCGGGAGGGCCAGCCCCGGGGAGCTGTTTTTT.

Written as DNA, the CDR3 is TGCGCCAGCAGCTTGGGGGACTTTCACAATGAGCAGTTCTTC. It encodes CASSLGDFHNEQFF. The chain recombines TRBV5-1 with TRBJ2-1; possible D gene TRBD2, 6 bases. This CDR3 contains 14 residues. Germline assignment: CDR1 SGHRS and CDR2 YFSETQ. V lost 0 bases and J lost 5, with 9 bases in between.

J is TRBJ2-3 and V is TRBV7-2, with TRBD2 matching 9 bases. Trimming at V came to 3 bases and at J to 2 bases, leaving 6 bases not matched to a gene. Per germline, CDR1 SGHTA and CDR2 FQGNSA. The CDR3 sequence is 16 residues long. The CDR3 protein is CASSLNPSGVTDTQYF. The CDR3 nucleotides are TGTGCCAGCAGCTTGAATCCTAGCGGGGTCACAGATACGCAGTATTTT.

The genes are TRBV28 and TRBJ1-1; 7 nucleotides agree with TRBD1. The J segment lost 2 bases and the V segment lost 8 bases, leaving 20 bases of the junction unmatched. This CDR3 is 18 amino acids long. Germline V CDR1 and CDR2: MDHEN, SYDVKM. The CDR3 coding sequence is TGTGCCAGCCAATTGCCCTCCTTGACAGGGATAGCAAACACTGAAGCTTTCTTT. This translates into CASQLPSLTGIANTEAFF.